This TCR beta chain came from a study of blood T cell repertoires in COVID-19. Study context: T cells, B-cell-depleted T cells, or PBMCs supplied cDNA or gDNA.

The ends lost 1 base at V and 4 bases at J; junction bases unmatched: 10. Germline assignment: CDR1 LGHDT and CDR2 YNNKEL (reference sequence). The CDR3 extends over 17 amino acids. In the study's own analysis: Counts of nucleated cells, estimated from reference gene primer amplification, were obtained. Sequencing used immunoSEQ multiplex PCR; TCRdb keeps in-frame clones, though not all of them. The V and J calls and the clone size are those of that table, but D and trimming were determined from the DNA. The sample includes fewer than 200,000 clones, about 93% of them seen just once. The sequence came from a woman in her fifties or sixties with acute or convalescent COVID-19. Sequenced sample: peripheral blood. This rearrangement joins TRBV3-1 (or the pseudogene TRBV3-2) to TRBJ2-4; 7 bases fit TRBD2. The CDR3 DNA reads as TGTGCCAGCAGCCAAGGGCCGGAAGCGGGGTATAAAAACATTCAGTACTTC. It encodes CASSQGPEAGYKNIQYF.